This paragraph reports one TCR beta chain. Its antigen is undetermined. The CDR3 covers 15 residues. CDR1 and CDR2 from the germline V gene are SEHNR and FQNEAQ (reference sequence). Trimming took 7 bases from V and 5 from J, leaving 18 bases between them. This entry comes from a study of memory CD8 T cells in hepatitis C reinfection. Study background: HCV reinfection meant a positive HCV RNA test after two negative tests at least 60 days apart. Late/post reinfection sampling occurred 12 to 24 weeks after detected reinfection.

Findings and limits, study-wide: Only a few donors prevented definitive conclusions about public clonotypes.

TCRdb keeps only in-frame clones here, not all; method: immunoSEQ multiplex PCR. The sample lists about 46,000 clones, 75% to 90% occurring once. Time point given: late/post reinfection, 12 to 24 weeks after detection. The sorted cells went straight to TCR sequencing with no prior in vitro expansion. At all three reinfection time points, viable CD3+ CD8+ CD45RO- cells from a couple of donors served as controls. The sample taken for sequencing was naive CD8+ T cells sorted from blood. This TCR was recovered from a man aged 18 to 35 with hepatitis C virus infection. The V call is TRBV7-9, the J call TRBJ2-1; possible D gene TRBD1, 6 bases. This CDR3 is CASTLPRGRDNEQFF. The CDR3 bases are TGTGCCAGCACCCTACCCAGGGGTAGGGACAATGAGCAGTTCTTC.